The sequence of this T cell receptor beta chain was determined in a study of cytomegalovirus exposure and HLA in healthy donors. The CDR3 is made up of 16 amino acids. Per the germline V gene, CDR1 is SNHLY and CDR2 is FYNNEI. V was pared by 4 bases and J by 1 base, with 8 bases of the junction left unmatched. 13 Jbeta primers and 60 Vbeta primers were used for the PCR. Libraries were prepared by immunoSEQ multiplex PCR; TCRdb keeps only in-frame clonotypes and omits some of them. The repertoire holds about 140,000 clones, with approximately 68% as singletons. The clonotype was recovered from a man aged 35-49 years in good health and CMV-seronegative. Sequenced sample: PBMCs. This chain links TRBV2 with TRBJ2-7; 9 bases agree with TRBD2. Here the CDR3 reads CASSAARLADSYEQYF. The CDR3 coding sequence is TGTGCCAGCAGTGCGGCCCGACTAGCGGATTCCTACGAGCAGTACTTC.